What follows are 10 T cell receptor beta chains derived from one specimen sequenced in a study of blood T cell repertoires in COVID-19. Generated by immunoSEQ multiplex PCR, the TCRdb table keeps only in-frame clones and is missing some. This table has roughly 250,000 clones, around four fifths appearing once. The sample comprised peripheral blood. Receptors originate from a woman aged 60-75 years with active or convalescent COVID-19.

This clone has just a few counts. V gene TRBV28 combines with J gene TRBJ1-2; maybe TRBD1 (5 bases). From germline, CDR1 is MDHEN and CDR2 SYDVKM. With 7 bases removed from V and 2 bases from J, the gap between germline ends came to 11 bases. CDR3 size: 13 residues. CDR3 sequence reads: CASNIGGNYGYTF. The CDR3 DNA is TGTGCCAGCAACATCGGGGGAAACTATGGCTACACCTTC.

V and J are TRBV7-2 and TRBJ2-3; 10 bases align to TRBD2. CDR3 size: 15 residues. Germline CDR1 is SGHTA and CDR2 is FQGNSA. V lost 0 bases, J lost 3 bases, and 0 bases stayed unmatched. The CDR3 nucleotides read TGTGCCAGCAGCTTAGCGGGACTAGCGACAGATACGCAGTATTTT. Translating gives CASSLAGLATDTQYF.

The CDR3 DNA is TGTGCCAGTAGTATAGATCTTACAGGGGGCAGGGAGACCCAGTACTTC. This gives the protein CASSIDLTGGRETQYF. The chain joins TRBV19 to TRBJ2-5, with 9 bases identical to TRBD1. From germline, CDR1 is LNHDA and CDR2 SQIVND (reference sequence). The V gene end was trimmed by 0 bases and the J gene end by 5 bases; junction bases not matched to a gene: 7. The CDR3 extends over 16 amino acids.

This clone showed up just a few times. V and J are TRBV7-6 and TRBJ1-6; 7 nucleotides agree with TRBD1. The germline CDR1 and CDR2 sequences are SGHVS and FNYEAQ. This CDR3 comprises 15 residues. V lost 4 bases and J lost 8; bases outside the gene matches: 8. The CDR3 here is CASSSEDRADSPLHF. CDR3 nucleotides: TGTGCCAGCAGCTCAGAAGACAGGGCGGATTCACCCCTCCACTTT.

This chain joins TRBV27 and TRBJ1-4, with 11 bases fitting TRBD1. The CDR3 has 15 amino acids. Per germline, CDR1 MNHEY and CDR2 SMNVEV (reference sequence). V was pared by 5 bases and J by 5 bases, with 4 bases of the junction left unmatched. This chain's CDR3 is CASSTGTGGNEKLFF. The CDR3, as DNA: TGTGCCAGCAGTACCGGGACAGGGGGAAATGAAAAACTGTTTTTT.

This clone was observed a single time. This chain connects TRBV20-1 to TRBJ1-5; a possible D gene is TRBD1 (6 bases). Looked up from germline, CDR1 is DFQATT and CDR2 is SNEGSKA (reference sequence). V gave up 3 bases and J gave up 0 bases, with 9 bases separating them. This CDR3 spans 14 amino acids. DNA for the CDR3: TGCAGTGCTAGTCCAGGGGATAGCAATCAGCCCCAGCATTTT. It specifies CSASPGDSNQPQHF.

The chain carries TRBV10-3 and TRBJ1-1; D perhaps matches TRBD1 (6 bases). Germline CDR1 reads ENHRY; CDR2 reads SYGVKD. The CDR3 has 14 residues. Trimming removed 6 bases from V and 0 bases from J, with 11 bases in between. The CDR3 is CAIRDSDLNTEAFF. The CDR3 region has the DNA TGTGCCATCAGGGACAGCGACTTGAACACTGAAGCTTTCTTT.

This chain uses TRBV5-1 with TRBJ2-6; no firm D call. Per germline, CDR1 SGHRS and CDR2 YFSETQ. The CDR3 has 17 amino acids. Trimming shortened V by 0 bases and J by 1 base, and 11 bases separated the two germline ends. CDR3 coding DNA: TGCGCCAGCAGCTTGGGGGCCAGCTTGTCTGGGGCCAACGTCCTGACTTTC. Translated: CASSLGASLSGANVLTF.

The rearrangement joins TRBV6-5 to TRBJ2-1, with TRBD1 identical over 9 bases. CDR3 length: 15 residues. The germline V gene encodes CDR1 MNHEY and CDR2 SVGAGI. V lost 4 bases, J lost 5 bases, and 6 bases stayed unmatched. The CDR3 DNA reads as TGTGCCAGCAGTTCACCGGGACAGGGAGACAATGAGCAGTTCTTC. It translates to CASSSPGQGDNEQFF.

V gene TRBV6-6 combines with J gene TRBJ1-5, with D tentatively TRBD1 (5 bases). The CDR3 covers 13 residues. Germline V CDR1 and CDR2: MNHNY, SVGAGI (reference sequence). V was shortened by 2 bases and J by 7 bases, with 9 bases between the two germline ends. The CDR3 sequence: CASSYPGGQPQHF. CDR3 in DNA: TGTGCCAGCAGTTACCCCGGGGGGCAGCCCCAGCATTTT.